The 11 T cell receptor beta chains below come from one sample, sequenced in a study of blood T cells in healthy people across ages. With a J-beta primer mix and a sample-barcoded 5' primer, a second PCR ran roughly 6 to 12 cycles. Via MiXCR, TCRdb re-called the 5' RACE reads, giving one row per CDR3 protein. The sample contains hundreds of thousands of distinct CDR3 sequences, around two fifths of which appear only once. Sample: blood. These receptors all come from a man older than 75 in good health.

J is TRBJ2-1 and V is TRBV4-3, with D unresolved. The V end was cut by 0 bases, the J end by 13 bases, with 19 bases between. This CDR3 is 15 amino acids long. CDR1 and CDR2 (germline): LGHNA, YSLEER. The CDR3, as DNA: TGCGCCAGCAGCCAAGATCTGCAGTCCATCATAAGTCAGTTCTTC. Translation: CASSQDLQSIISQFF.

This clonotype was seen a handful of times. The chain uses TRBV20-1 and TRBJ2-5; no clear D. Germline CDR1 reads DFQATT; CDR2 reads SNEGSKA (reference sequence). The CDR3 is 14 residues long. V was pared by 0 bases and J by 5 bases, with 13 bases between. The CDR3 spells CSARDWVVGETQYF. In nucleotides, the CDR3 is TGCAGTGCTAGAGATTGGGTGGTAGGGGAGACCCAGTACTTC.

V and J are TRBV5-1 and TRBJ1-1, with D possibly being TRBD1 (5 bases). The ends were cut back, 0 bases at V and 12 bases at J, with 15 bases in the middle. In germline, CDR1 is SGHRS, CDR2 YFSETQ. The CDR3 has 13 residues. Written as DNA, the CDR3 is TGCGCCAGCAGCTTGGAGGTTGGGACTAAGACTTTCTTT. Protein sequence: CASSLEVGTKTFF.

The chain recombines TRBV28 with TRBJ2-1; TRBD1 agrees at 7 bases. J lost 10 bases, V lost 7 bases, and 7 bases had no gene match. Germline V gene lookup returns CDR1 MDHEN and CDR2 SYDVKM. This CDR3 has 12 amino acids. The CDR3 DNA is TGTGCCAGCACCGAAGGGGGCGGAGAGCAGTTCTTC. It codes for CASTEGGGEQFF.

This clonotype turned up a few times. The chain uses TRBV29-1 and TRBJ2-7; TRBD2 matches at 13 bases. The CDR3 runs to 13 residues. V was clipped by 5 bases and J by 2 bases; unmatched bases: 0. CDR1 is SQVTM, CDR2 ANQGSEA, per germline. CDR3 nucleotides: TGCAGCGTTACTAGCGGGAGGGCCTACGAGCAGTACTTC. Translating it yields CSVTSGRAYEQYF.

V and J are TRBV3-1 and TRBJ2-5, with TRBD1 identical over 11 bases. Trimming removed 4 bases from V and 5 bases from J; junction bases left unmatched: 6. The CDR3 runs to 15 residues. Per the germline V gene, CDR1 is LGHDT and CDR2 is YNNKEL (reference sequence). The CDR3 DNA sequence: TGTGCCAGCAGCCGACGGACAGGGGGCATTGAGACCCAGTACTTC. Protein sequence: CASSRRTGGIETQYF.

This chain joins TRBV4-3 and TRBJ2-7, with 9 bases lining up with TRBD1. The CDR3 runs to 17 residues. V dropped 1 base and J dropped 3; count of bases not matched to a gene: 10. Germline V gives CDR1 LGHNA, CDR2 YSLEER. In DNA, the CDR3 is TGCGCCAGCAGCCAAGGTTCCACCGGGACAGGGTACTACGAGCAGTACTTC. Translated, it gives CASSQGSTGTGYYEQYF.

As to this clonotype: At one end, the junction sequence differs from germline, possibly due to a read error. The rearrangement uses TRBV2 and TRBJ1-5; D may be TRBD1 (6 bases). The CDR3 consists of 15 residues. Germline lookup yields CDR1 SNHLY and CDR2 FYNNEI. The CDR3 DNA reads TGTGCCAGCAGTGACAGGGGCGCGGGCAATCGGCCCCAGCATTTT. Translating gives CASSDRGAGNRPQHF.

This clonotype was seen more than once but under ten times. V gene TRBV20-1 combines with J gene TRBJ2-5, with TRBD1 identical over 8 bases. This CDR3 is built from 13 residues. Germline CDR1 DFQATT, CDR2 SNEGSKA (reference sequence). The V gene end was trimmed by 3 bases and the J gene end by 2 bases; junction bases not matched to a gene: 2. The CDR3 loop reads CSASRTGQETQYF. In DNA form, the CDR3 reads TGCAGTGCTAGTAGGACAGGGCAAGAGACCCAGTACTTC.

This clonotype was picked up one time. The DNA for the CDR3 is TGTGCCAGCAGCCAATCCCTCCCGACAGGGAGTTCCGAGCAGTACTTC. Protein product: CASSQSLPTGSSEQYF. V gene TRBV3-1 combines with J gene TRBJ2-7; 7 bases fit TRBD1. This CDR3 contains 16 residues. V trimming: 2 bases; J trimming: 6 bases; junction bases outside the gene matches: 13. Germline CDR1 is LGHDT and CDR2 is YNNKEL (reference sequence).

The chain links TRBV29-1 to TRBJ2-2; TRBD1 aligns across 7 bases. Trimming at V came to 8 bases and at J to 6 bases, leaving 6 bases not matched to a gene. The CDR3 loop spans 12 amino acids. The germline V gene encodes CDR1 SQVTM and CDR2 ANQGSEA. The CDR3 DNA reads TGCAGCTTCCGACAGGGAGCCGGGGAGCTGTTTTTT. It yields the protein CSFRQGAGELFF.